This entry features one T cell receptor (beta chain) sequence. The antigen remains undetermined. An Oncomine TCR Beta short-read assay was used to sequence the DNA from cultured CD4+ T cells. Investigators obtained genomic DNA by extraction from cultured CD4+ T cells. TCRdb fed the PCR reads into MiXCR, producing one record per CDR3 protein. This table has fewer than 20,000 distinct CDR3 sequences, about 44% appearing once. Treatment meaning: roughly 10-day PBMC culture with coronavirus spike peptide pools or control peptides (ViraFEST assay). With V trimmed by 0 bases and J by 10 bases, 17 bases remained unmatched. Germline CDR1 is DFQATT and CDR2 is SNEGSKA (reference sequence). The CDR3 totals 18 residues. The entry originates in a study of vaccination and CD4 T cells after COVID-19. Study context: Investigators drew the post-COVID samples a median roughly 98 days after diagnosis, with a range of 35 to 161.

This sequence joins TRBV20-1 and TRBJ2-1; TRBD2 agrees at 11 bases. This clonotype originated in a human donor who had recovered from COVID-19. Material: CD4+ T cells from blood, cultured in vitro, obtained before SARS-CoV-2 vaccination. In DNA, the CDR3 is TGCAGTGCTAGAGATGTTCCGGGACTAGCGGCACGATCCGGGGAGCAGTTCTTC. This encodes CSARDVPGLAARSGEQFF.